The TCR beta chain under discussion was sequenced for a study of siplizumab effects on memory and regulatory T cells. The study's findings and limits: Proliferating CD4+ or CD8+ clones, roughly 80-96% of them, lacked an assignable naive or memory phenotype.

About this clone itself: What it binds is not known.

Germline V gene data show CDR1 as SEHNR and CDR2 as FQNEAQ (reference sequence). V gave up 4 bases and J gave up 8 bases, with 17 bases separating them. The CDR3 loop spans 14 amino acids. The table came from immunoSEQ multiplex PCR; TCRdb's copy has only in-frame clones and leaves some out. The sample shows some 100,000 clones, about 91% of them seen only once. V and J are TRBV7-9 and TRBJ1-2; possible D gene TRBD1, 6 bases. The source of this sequence is a human donor in good health. Some clones in this sample may be carry-over from other donors' samples. Sequenced material: CD4+ T cells sorted from blood. The chain's CDR3 is CASSSSLGTLGYTF. Written as DNA, the CDR3 is TGTGCCAGCAGCTCTTCTCTAGGGACACTAGGCTACACCTTC.